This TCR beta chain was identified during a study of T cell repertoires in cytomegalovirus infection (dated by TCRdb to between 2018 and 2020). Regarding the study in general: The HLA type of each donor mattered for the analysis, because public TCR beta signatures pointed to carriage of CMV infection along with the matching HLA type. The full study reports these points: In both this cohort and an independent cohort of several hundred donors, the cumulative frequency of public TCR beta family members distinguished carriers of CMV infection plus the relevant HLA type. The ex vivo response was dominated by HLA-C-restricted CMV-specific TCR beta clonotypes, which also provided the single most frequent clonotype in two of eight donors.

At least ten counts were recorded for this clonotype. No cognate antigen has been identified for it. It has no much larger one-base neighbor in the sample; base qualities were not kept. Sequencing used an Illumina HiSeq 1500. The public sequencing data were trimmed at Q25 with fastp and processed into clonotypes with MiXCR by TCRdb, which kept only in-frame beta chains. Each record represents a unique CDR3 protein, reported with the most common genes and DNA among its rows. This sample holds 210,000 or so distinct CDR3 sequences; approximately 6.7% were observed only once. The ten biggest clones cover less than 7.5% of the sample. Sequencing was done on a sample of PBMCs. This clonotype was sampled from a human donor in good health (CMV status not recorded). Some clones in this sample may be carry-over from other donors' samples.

DNA sequence: TGTGCCAGCAGGTCGGACAGGTCACAAAGTGCCGAGCAGTACTTC. Translated, this is CASRSDRSQSAEQYF. The rearrangement joined TRBV7-9 to TRBJ2-7, and 7 junctional nucleotides match TRBD1. Compared with germline, V lacks 6 bases and J lacks 6 bases; bases without a gene match: 14. The germline V gene (reference sequence) yields SEHNR for CDR1 and FQNEAQ for CDR2. The CDR3, cysteine through phenylalanine, is 15 amino acids long. Only the CDR3 region is kept as DNA, spanning 45 bases read in frame from base 1.